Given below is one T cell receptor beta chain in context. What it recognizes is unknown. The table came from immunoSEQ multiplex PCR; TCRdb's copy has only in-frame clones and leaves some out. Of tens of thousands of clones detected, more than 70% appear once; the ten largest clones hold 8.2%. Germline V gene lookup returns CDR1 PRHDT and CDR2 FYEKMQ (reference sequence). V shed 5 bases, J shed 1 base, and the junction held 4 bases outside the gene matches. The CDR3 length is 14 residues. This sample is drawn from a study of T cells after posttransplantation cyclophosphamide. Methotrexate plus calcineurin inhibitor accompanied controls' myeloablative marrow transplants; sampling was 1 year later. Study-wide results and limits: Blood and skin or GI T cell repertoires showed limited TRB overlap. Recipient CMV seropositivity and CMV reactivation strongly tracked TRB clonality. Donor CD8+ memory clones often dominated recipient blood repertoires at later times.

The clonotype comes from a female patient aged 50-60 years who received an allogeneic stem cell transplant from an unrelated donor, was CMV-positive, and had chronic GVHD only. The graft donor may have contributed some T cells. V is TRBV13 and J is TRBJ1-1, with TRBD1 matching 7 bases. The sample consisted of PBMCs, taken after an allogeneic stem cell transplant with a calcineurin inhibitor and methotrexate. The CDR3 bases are TGTGCCAGCAGCCTGGGACAGACGAACACTGAAGCTTTCTTT. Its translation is CASSLGQTNTEAFF.